This TCR beta chain comes out of a study of control samples from healthy donors and cancer patients. The germline gives CDR1 MNHEY, CDR2 SVGAGI. This CDR3 spans 14 amino acids. Trimming removed 6 bases from V and 7 bases from J; junction bases left unmatched: 7. Method: immunoSEQ multiplex PCR; TCRdb's copy keeps in-frame clones and lacks some. Of some 89,000 clones detected, around 85% appear once; the ten largest clones hold approximately 2.1%. The origin of this receptor is a woman in her 40s in good health. This sequence joins TRBV6-5 and TRBJ2-3; 10 nucleotides match TRBD1. Sequencing was performed on blood. The CDR3 region has the DNA TGTGCCAGCAGGTTGACAGGGGGCCGTTATACGCAGTATTTT. It yields the protein CASRLTGGRYTQYF.